Given below is one T cell receptor (beta chain) in context. It has no known antigen specificity. No per-base quality is available; no much larger clone lies one base away. These data come from a study of CD8 T cells in Susac syndrome (dated by TCRdb to between 2018 and 2020). For the wider study: Repertoire sequencing was used to test whether CD8+ T cell activation and differentiation in Susac syndrome was antigen driven. The research as a whole found: The number of individuals in the TCR sequencing and HLA analysis was recognized as being relatively small.

RNA was extracted with the RNeasy kit and 0.5 to 1 ug was reverse transcribed using random hexamers. The immunoSEQ multiplex PCR assay, which covers 54 Vbeta and 13 Jbeta segments, was used to amplify TCR beta CDR3 regions. PCR amplification bias was corrected using a synthetic template baseline for primer optimization and computational correction. Processing in the source paper ran as follows. Reads were annotated to V, D and J genes per IMGT and analyzed with immunoSEQ Analyzer, keeping only productive sequences. Clonality was calculated as one minus the Shannon entropy normalized by log2 of the number of productive unique sequences. Public and private clones were assessed among the 100 most prevalent clones of each patient and control. A clone was defined as Susac-specific if it was absent from the healthy and MS cohorts, from about 1,100 published viral clones and from other ImmuneACCESS disease sequences. The public reads were run again by TCRdb, first through fastp at Q25 and then through MiXCR, and only productive beta chains were kept. Each entry merges the rows of one CDR3 protein and shows their most common DNA and genes. These V and J calls originate from TCRdb's pipeline instead of the authors' own analysis. The sample table contains about 180,000 distinct CDR3 sequences; only one count was recorded for 95% of them. Of the sample, 0.093% is held by the ten largest clones.

The CDR3 holds 13 amino acids from the cysteine to the phenylalanine. Only the CDR3 part of the read is kept: 39 bases, read in frame from the first base. As encoded in the germline V gene (reference sequence), CDR1 is DFQATT while CDR2 is SNEGSKA. The trim is 3 bases for V and 2 bases for J, with a gap of 10 bases between the germline ends. Peripheral blood CD8+ and CD4+ T cells from healthy donors, Susac syndrome patients and multiple sclerosis patients were profiled by high-throughput TCR beta sequencing. Multiple sclerosis controls were treatment-naive patients with stable or active relapsing-remitting disease fulfilling revised McDonald criteria. Bulk CD8+ and CD4+ T cells were purified magnetically by negative isolation, whereas CD8+ TEMRA cells were enriched by FACS. Blood was collected in EDTA tubes and processed within 24 hours, with PBMCs isolated through density gradient centrifugation. PBMCs intended for TCR sequencing were cryopreserved in liquid nitrogen and thawed later in a water bath at 37 degrees C. The sorted or isolated CD4+, CD8+ and CD8+ TEMRA cells had a purity of 90% or higher.

Recombination joined TRBV20-1 with TRBJ1-2; no D gene can be assigned with confidence. This receptor was obtained from a human donor with multiple sclerosis. Sequencing was done on a sample of CD4+ T cells from PBMCs. The CDR3 protein: CSASSPPNYGYTF. The nucleotides are TGCAGTGCTAGTAGTCCGCCGAACTATGGCTACACCTTC.